The present T cell receptor beta chain was sequenced within a study of T cells after yellow fever vaccination. General study points: Abundant clonotypes (contaminants from the bulk population) could be present in FACS-sorted repertoires.

Germline lookup yields CDR1 DFQATT and CDR2 SNEGSKA (reference sequence). This CDR3 region has 17 residues. After removal of 3 bases from V and 4 bases from J, the junction contained 11 bases not matched to a gene. 5'RACE template switching added a universal primer site and UMIs to TCR cDNA. TCRdb reanalysed the 5' RACE reads using MiXCR and keeps one entry per CDR3 protein. The sample lists around 140,000 distinct CDR3 sequences, about 7.7% occurring once. In its sample, this clonotype was seen many times. The antigen remains unidentified. The specimen comprised CD4+ T cells sorted from PBMCs, sampled 5 days after the yellow fever booster vaccination. This sequence was found in a man aged 25 to 40 who received the YFV17D yellow fever vaccine. The J gene is TRBJ2-1, the V gene TRBV20-1; 11 bases map to TRBD2. CDR3 coding DNA: TGCAGTGCTAGTAGGGCCGTGACTAGCGGGAAATACAATGAGCAGTTCTTC. Its translation is CSASRAVTSGKYNEQFF.